Below, 9 T cell receptor beta chains from the same sample are listed, as sequenced in a study of prognosis after radiotherapy for stage I lung cancer. It was by two-round multiplex PCR that TCR beta CDR3 was amplified from genomic DNA. For every TRBV and TRBJ gene, a specific primer was used in first-round PCR. Each CDR3 protein is one row after TCRdb ran MiXCR on the multiplex PCR reads. The profile shows roughly 32,000 distinct CDR3 sequences, over 40% of them singletons. The sequencing used PBMCs, collected before or after stereotactic body radiation therapy (not recorded which). The receptor source for this set is a donor over 45 with non-small cell lung cancer.

This clonotype was seen repeatedly, ten times or more. This chain joins TRBV6-4 and TRBJ2-7, with D unclear. There are 12 residues in the CDR3. V gave up 6 bases and J gave up 3 bases, with 9 bases separating them. Germline V gene data show CDR1 as MRHNA and CDR2 as SNTAGT. The CDR3 loop reads CASRHPGYEQYF. The CDR3 DNA reads TGTGCCAGCAGACACCCCGGCTACGAGCAGTACTTC.

The chain links TRBV5-1 to TRBJ1-2; tentative D call: TRBD1 (5 bases). Germline assignment: CDR1 SGHRS and CDR2 YFSETQ. The CDR3 extends over 14 amino acids. The V gene lost 4 bases and the J gene lost 6 bases, with 16 bases spanning the gap. The CDR3 sequence: CASSTGKGLDGYTF. The DNA of the CDR3 is TGCGCCAGCAGCACAGGAAAGGGGCTAGATGGCTACACCTTC.

The chain links TRBV6-2 or TRBV6-3 to TRBJ1-2; maybe TRBD1 (6 bases). From germline, CDR1 is MNHEY and CDR2 SVGEGT. The V end was cut by 10 bases, the J end by 2 bases, with 11 bases between. The CDR3 sequence is 12 residues long. In DNA, the CDR3 is TGTGCCACCCTAACAGGGAACTATGGCTACACCTTC. It codes for CATLTGNYGYTF.

This chain joins TRBV2 and TRBJ1-6; D is unresolved. Germline-derived CDR1 and CDR2 are SNHLY and FYNNEI. The CDR3 extends over 13 amino acids. The V end lost 4 bases, the J end lost 12 bases, and 13 bases lay between the germline ends. The CDR3 DNA reads TGTGCCAGCAGTGGGAGCCCTAATATACCCCTCCACTTT. Translating it yields CASSGSPNIPLHF.

This clonotype has a single count. One end of the junction fails to match germline, which may point to a read error. This chain links TRBV20-1 with TRBJ2-3, with TRBD1 as a possible D gene (5 bases). CDR3 length equals 19 residues. CDR1 and CDR2 (germline): DFQATT, SNEGSKA (reference sequence). This CDR3 is CSASLIGPGPLSSTDTQYF. In DNA, the CDR3 is TGCAGTGCTAGTCTTATCGGGCCAGGGCCACTCTCTTCCACAGATACACAGTATTTT.

The genes are TRBV9 and TRBJ2-5; a weak D match, TRBD1 (6 bases). The V gene's germline CDR1 is SGDLS and CDR2 YYNGEE. Trimming removed 0 bases at V and 5 bases at J, with 14 bases between. The CDR3 contains 15 residues. The CDR3: CASSVGQGQWETQYF. CDR3 in DNA: TGTGCCAGCAGCGTAGGGCAGGGGCAGTGGGAGACCCAGTACTTC.

The chain recombines TRBV9 with TRBJ2-1; possible D gene TRBD2, 6 bases. The germline V gene encodes CDR1 SGDLS and CDR2 YYNGEE. The CDR3 is 14 residues long. Trimming removed 2 bases at V and 7 bases at J, with 13 bases between. CDR3 coding DNA: TGTGCCAGCAGCGTTAGCGGACCCTTGAATGAGCAGTTCTTC. Amino acid sequence: CASSVSGPLNEQFF.

This clonotype came up many times. The chain recombines TRBV4-2 with TRBJ2-2; 8 positions agree with TRBD1. Germline-derived CDR1 and CDR2 are LGHNA and YNFKEQ. The CDR3 is 15 amino acids. V was clipped by 4 bases and J by 5 bases; unmatched bases: 6. The CDR3 here is CASSPKDRETGELFF. The CDR3, as DNA: TGTGCCAGCAGCCCTAAGGACAGGGAAACCGGGGAGCTGTTTTTT.

At least ten counts were recorded for this clonotype. CDR3 residues: CASSSPLAGGPRSGANVLTF. In DNA, the CDR3 is TGTGCCAGCAGCTCCCCCCTTGCGGGAGGGCCCCGCTCTGGGGCCAACGTCCTGACTTTC. The chain carries TRBV7-3 and TRBJ2-6; the match to TRBD2 covers 9 bases. Germline CDR1 is SGHTA and CDR2 is FQGTGA. CDR3 length: 20 residues. V was pared by 4 bases and J by 0 bases, with 13 bases of the junction left unmatched.